The 27 T cell receptor beta chains reported below all come from one sample, sequenced in a study of blood T cell repertoires in COVID-19 (dated by TCRdb to 2020 to 2022). Libraries came from the immunoSEQ multiplex PCR assay. TCRdb carries this immuneACCESS record with in-frame sequences only. Its versions omit some clonotypes, under half of them owing to an unresolved V gene in the studies checked, with the rest unexplained. The sample yields about 150,000 clones; around 80% were counted once. The ten largest clones add up to around 13% of the sample. The sample comprised peripheral blood. These receptors were taken from a man in his 60s with active or convalescent COVID-19.

The V gene is TRBV10-3, the J gene TRBJ2-7; weak D call: TRBD1 (6 bases). Looked up from germline, CDR1 is ENHRY and CDR2 is SYGVKD. CDR3 size: 14 residues. V was clipped by 6 bases and J by 1 base, with 13 bases between them. The CDR3 region is CAIRVPGESYEQYF. CDR3 coding DNA: TGTGCCATCAGGGTTCCAGGGGAGTCCTACGAGCAGTACTTC.

J is TRBJ2-4 and V is TRBV5-1; 7 bases align to TRBD1. V lost 4 bases and J lost 9; bases outside the gene matches: 7. CDR3 length: 13 residues. The germline CDR1 and CDR2 sequences are SGHRS and YFSETQ. DNA of the CDR3: TGCGCCAGCAGCGCCGGGACAGACGGCATTCAGTACTTC. It specifies CASSAGTDGIQYF.

The V call is TRBV21-1, the J call TRBJ2-3; whether TRBD2, the table's D call, matches the DNA was not checked. TRBV21-1 is recorded as a pseudogene. This CDR3 has 18 residues. The CDR3 spells CASSKIRKEGPPMNTQYF. As DNA, the CDR3 is TGTGCCAGCAGCAAGATCCGCAAGGAGGGCCCCCCCATGAATACGCAGTATTTT.

This sequence joins TRBV4-2 and TRBJ1-2; tentative D call: TRBD1 (6 bases). The germline V gene has CDR1 LGHNA and CDR2 YNFKEQ. The CDR3 sequence is 15 residues long. Between the trimmed V and J ends, which lost 4 bases and 4 bases, there was a span of 16 bases. CDR3 sequence (DNA): TGTGCCAGCAGCCCCCGGGGGGGCGCGGGCTATGGCTACACCTTC. Its translation is CASSPRGGAGYGYTF.

The chain has TRBV7-2 and TRBJ1-1; D perhaps matches TRBD1 (6 bases). The CDR3 runs to 13 residues. CDR1 is SGHTA, CDR2 FQGNSA, per germline. V lost 4 bases and J 5 bases, leaving 11 bases between the germline ends. CDR3 in amino acids: CASSSNRDTEAFF. The CDR3 region has the DNA TGTGCCAGCAGCTCGAACAGGGATACTGAAGCTTTCTTT.

This clone was recorded a few times. The chain joins TRBV7-6 to TRBJ2-7, with a weak D call TRBD1 (8 bases). Germline V gene sequence: CDR1 SGHVS, CDR2 FNYEAQ. V was trimmed by 5 bases and J by 3 bases, leaving 17 bases between them. CDR3 length equals 15 residues. This CDR3 reads CASSPPTGEGYEQYF. CDR3 coding DNA: TGTGCCAGCAGCCCCCCGACAGGGGAGGGCTACGAGCAGTACTTC.

This clone was picked up a small number of times. The chain's CDR3 is CASSPATSGANNEQFF. The CDR3 DNA reads TGTGCCAGCAGCCCAGCGACTAGCGGGGCGAACAATGAGCAGTTCTTC. The V call is TRBV7-9, the J call TRBJ2-1; the match to TRBD2 covers 11 bases. The CDR3 has 16 amino acids. V lost 5 bases, J lost 5 bases, and 8 bases stayed unmatched. The germline V gene has CDR1 SEHNR and CDR2 FQNEAQ (reference sequence).

The table lists this clone with a few counts. The rearrangement links TRBV30 to TRBJ1-2; D may be TRBD1 (6 bases). Looked up from germline, CDR1 is GTSNPN and CDR2 is SVGIG (reference sequence). V dropped 5 bases and J dropped 0 bases, with 13 bases sitting between them. This CDR3 comprises 14 residues. The CDR3 nucleotides are TGTGCCTGGGGACGAGACAGGACTAACTATGGCTACACCTTC. Translated, it gives CAWGRDRTNYGYTF.

The chain employs TRBV4-1 and TRBJ2-7; D may be TRBD2 (6 bases). The CDR3 has 16 residues. Germline V gene data show CDR1 as MGHRA and CDR2 as YSYEKL. Trimming stripped 1 base from V and 7 bases from J, with 20 bases between. Here the CDR3 reads CASSQAVAASFEEQYF. The DNA of the CDR3 is TGCGCCAGCAGCCAAGCGGTAGCGGCTTCCTTCGAGGAGCAGTACTTC.

The chain uses TRBV11-2 and TRBJ1-6; D gene uncertain. Trimming took 5 bases from V and 11 from J, leaving 19 bases between them. Germline V gives CDR1 SGHAT, CDR2 FQNNGV. This CDR3 region has 15 residues. The CDR3 loop reads CASSPAGRGKPPLHF. The CDR3, as DNA: TGTGCCAGCAGCCCCGCCGGCCGAGGGAAACCACCCCTCCACTTT.

This chain connects TRBV7-8 to TRBJ2-1; no clear D gene. Trimming took 1 base from V and 4 from J, leaving 8 bases between them. Germline CDR1 SGHVS, CDR2 FQNEAQ. The CDR3 contains 14 residues. The CDR3 is CASSLEAEYNEQFF. The CDR3 coding sequence is TGTGCCAGCAGCTTAGAGGCGGAGTACAATGAGCAGTTCTTC.

The chain combines TRBV28 with TRBJ1-5, with D unclear. Germline V gene data show CDR1 as MDHEN and CDR2 as SYDVKM. V was shortened by 3 bases and J by 1 base, with 13 bases between the two germline ends. This CDR3 comprises 16 residues. For the CDR3, the DNA is TGTGCCAGCAGTTTTTTTTCCGGGGAGAGCAATCAGCCCCAGCATTTT. Translating it yields CASSFFSGESNQPQHF.

V gene TRBV5-8 combines with J gene TRBJ1-4; 7 bases are shared with TRBD1. CDR3 length: 16 residues. Trimming took 3 bases from V and 6 from J; bases not matched to a gene: 11. Germline loops: CDR1 SGHTS, CDR2 YDEGEE. DNA of the CDR3: TGTGCCAGCAGCTCCGAGATTGCAGGGGGATATGAAAAACTGTTTTTT. It is translated as CASSSEIAGGYEKLFF.

The V gene is TRBV27, the J gene TRBJ2-7; 7 bases are shared with TRBD2. V shed 5 bases, J shed 3 bases, and the junction held 7 bases outside the gene matches. Germline CDR1 and CDR2: MNHEY and SMNVEV (reference sequence). CDR3 length equals 14 residues. The CDR3 here is CASSPRDYNYEQYF. The CDR3 DNA reads TGTGCCAGCAGTCCCCGGGACTATAACTACGAGCAGTACTTC.

There are a few counts of this clone. The DNA for the CDR3 is TGCGCCAGCAGTCAATCCAGGACAGGGATGGGAGAGACCCAGTACTTC. This sequence encodes CASSQSRTGMGETQYF. The chain recombines TRBV23-1 with TRBJ2-5; 8 nucleotides agree with TRBD1. TRBV23-1 is classed as an ORF, of uncertain function. This CDR3 spans 16 amino acids. V shed 0 bases and J 4 bases; nucleotides not matched to a gene: 7.

As regards this clone: One base away lies a much larger clone, so this may be a sequencing read error. Other DNA sequences in this sample translate to the same CDR3. V and J are TRBV5-4 and TRBJ1-2; 9 nucleotides agree with TRBD1. This CDR3 contains 11 residues. The germline CDR1 and CDR2 sequences are SGHNT and YYREEE (reference sequence). CDR3 residues: CASRGQGRYTF. Here the CDR3 DNA reads TGTGCCAGCAGGGGACAGGGTCGCTACACTTTC.

This chain uses TRBV5-5 with TRBJ2-1; TRBD1 matches 8 bases. CDR1 is SGHKS and CDR2 is YYEKEE in the germline V gene (reference sequence). The J segment lost 9 bases and the V segment lost 2 bases, leaving 7 bases of the junction unmatched. The CDR3 covers 14 residues. In DNA, the CDR3 is TGTGCCAGCAGCTTAGGCAGGGGGCAAGGTGAGCAGTTCTTC. This encodes CASSLGRGQGEQFF.

V gene TRBV28 combines with J gene TRBJ1-6; D possibly corresponds to TRBD1 (5 bases). Deletions cut 1 base from V and 6 bases from J, with 13 bases between. The V gene's germline CDR1 is MDHEN and CDR2 SYDVKM. This CDR3 region has 16 residues. As DNA, the CDR3 is TGTGCCAGCAGTTTATTGGCGGGACTACTTAATTCACCCCTCCACTTT. Translated, it gives CASSLLAGLLNSPLHF.

This chain connects TRBV7-2 to TRBJ1-5; maybe TRBD1 (6 bases). The germline CDR1 and CDR2 sequences are SGHTA and FQGNSA. The CDR3 runs to 15 residues. Trimming stripped 0 bases from V and 4 bases from J, with 10 bases between. The CDR3 here is CASSLADQGNQPQHF. CDR3 DNA sequence: TGTGCCAGCAGCTTAGCGGACCAGGGGAATCAGCCCCAGCATTTT.

This chain links TRBV11-2 with TRBJ2-2; D might be TRBD1 (5 bases). The CDR3 sequence is 16 residues long. The V end lost 4 bases, the J end lost 0 bases, and 12 bases lay between the germline ends. Germline V lookup: CDR1 SGHAT, CDR2 FQNNGV. CDR3: CASSYGSGPNTGELFF. In DNA, the CDR3 is TGTGCCAGCAGCTACGGGTCAGGGCCGAACACCGGGGAGCTGTTTTTT.

J is TRBJ1-2 and V is TRBV19; the D is unclear. This CDR3 spans 15 amino acids. Trimming pared 3 bases from V and 1 base from J, leaving 12 bases between. Germline loops: CDR1 LNHDA, CDR2 SQIVND (reference sequence). CDR3 bases: TGTGCCAGTAGTATCGTCGGGTTCCTTAACTATGGCTACACCTTC. Amino acids: CASSIVGFLNYGYTF.

The genes are TRBV18 and TRBJ2-3, with D maybe TRBD1 (5 bases). The CDR3 covers 16 residues. The ends were cut back, 0 bases at V and 5 bases at J, with 15 bases in the middle. The V gene's germline CDR1 is KGHSH and CDR2 LQKENI. The CDR3 DNA reads as TGTGCCAGCTCACCACCGTTTGGTGGGGCCGTAGATACGCAGTATTTT. Residues: CASSPPFGGAVDTQYF.

The chain joins TRBV28 to TRBJ2-7, with D perhaps matching TRBD1 (6 bases). The germline V gene encodes CDR1 MDHEN and CDR2 SYDVKM. Trimming took off 5 bases at V and 4 bases at J, with 15 bases between the two ends. CDR3 size: 14 residues. The CDR3 sequence: CASSRPGTFYEQYF. For the CDR3, the DNA is TGTGCCAGCAGTCGTCCCGGGACATTTTACGAGCAGTACTTC.

This rearrangement joins TRBV6-2 or TRBV6-3 to TRBJ2-1; the match to TRBD2 covers 9 bases. The germline V gene encodes CDR1 MNHEY and CDR2 SVGEGT. V dropped 2 bases and J dropped 2; count of bases not matched to a gene: 4. The CDR3 spans 16 residues. The CDR3 DNA reads as TGTGCCAGCAGTTACGTAGCGGGAGTCCCCTACAATGAGCAGTTCTTC. Its translation: CASSYVAGVPYNEQFF.

The rearrangement links TRBV28 to TRBJ2-4; 10 nucleotides line up with TRBD1. After removal of 5 bases from V and 6 bases from J, the junction contained 4 bases not matched to a gene. This CDR3 comprises 14 residues. In germline, CDR1 is MDHEN, CDR2 SYDVKM. This CDR3 reads CASSTRDRGNIQYF. The DNA for the CDR3 is TGTGCCAGCAGTACCCGGGACAGGGGAAACATTCAGTACTTC.

The chain joins TRBV11-3 to TRBJ2-7, with TRBD2 matching 7 bases. The CDR3 length is 15 residues. J gave up 1 base and V 5 bases, and 8 bases lay outside the gene matches. CDR1 and CDR2 (germline): SGHNT, YENEEA. The CDR3 sequence is CASSLGLGPSYEQYF. CDR3 nucleotides: TGTGCCAGCAGCCTTGGACTAGGCCCTTCCTACGAGCAGTACTTC.

This rearrangement joins TRBV3-1 (or the pseudogene TRBV3-2) to TRBJ1-1, with 9 nucleotides matching TRBD1. Germline V gene data show CDR1 as LGHDT and CDR2 as YNNKEL (reference sequence). CDR3 length: 18 amino acids. V lost 0 bases and J lost 2; bases outside the gene matches: 10. The DNA for the CDR3 is TGTGCCAGCAGCCAAGAGACCGGGACAGGGTTTGGAAACACTGAAGCTTTCTTT. Translation: CASSQETGTGFGNTEAFF.